The 9 T cell receptor beta chains listed next were all sequenced from one sample in a study of T cell repertoires in cytomegalovirus infection. TCRdb processed the reads anew with MiXCR; each CDR3 protein has one entry. The repertoire holds around 550,000 distinct CDR3 sequences, 26% seen once, with approximately 13% in the top ten. The material sequenced was PBMCs. These receptors came from a human donor in good health (CMV status not recorded). Some clones in this sample may be carry-over from other donors' samples.

The chain uses TRBV4-2 and TRBJ2-1; 7 bases are shared with TRBD2. Trimming took 6 bases from V and 4 from J; bases not matched to a gene: 9. Germline CDR1 reads LGHNA; CDR2 reads YNFKEQ. The CDR3 is made up of 15 amino acids. CDR3: CASSPSGMTYNEQFF. As DNA, the CDR3 is TGTGCCAGCAGTCCGAGCGGGATGACTTACAATGAGCAGTTCTTC.

This clonotype has a handful of counts. The chain has TRBV10-3 and TRBJ2-7; D unresolved. Germline V gives CDR1 ENHRY, CDR2 SYGVKD. Deletions cut 6 bases from V and 2 bases from J, with 11 bases between. The length of the CDR3 is 13 residues. The CDR3 DNA sequence: TGTGCCATCAGCGCTGATCCCCCCTACGAGCAGTACTTC. Amino acid sequence: CAISADPPYEQYF.

There are many counts of this clonotype. The V gene is TRBV7-8, the J gene TRBJ1-1; weak D call: TRBD1 (5 bases). Between the trimmed V and J ends, which lost 2 bases and 0 bases, there was a span of 16 bases. The length of the CDR3 is 17 residues. Germline V gene lookup returns CDR1 SGHVS and CDR2 FQNEAQ. The DNA for the CDR3 is TGTGCCAGCAGCTTAATCGGGGCGATGAGACTGAACACTGAAGCTTTCTTT. This encodes CASSLIGAMRLNTEAFF. The variable domain in full, completed from reference TRBV7-8 and TRBJ1-1, reads GAGVSQSPRYKVAKRGQDVALRCDPISGHVSLFWYQQALGQGPEFLTYFQNEAQLDKSGLPSDRFFAERPEGSVSTLKIQRTQQEDSAVYLCASSLIGAMRLNTEAFFGQGTRLTVV.

The chain joins TRBV7-9 to TRBJ1-4; D is unresolved. Germline V lookup: CDR1 SEHNR, CDR2 FQNEAQ (reference sequence). V was pared by 2 bases and J by 12 bases, with 10 bases between. CDR3 length equals 12 residues. The CDR3 DNA reads as TGTGCCAGCAGCTTACCCTTTCGGCAACTGTTTTTT. It encodes CASSLPFRQLFF.

The V call is TRBV27, the J call TRBJ1-1; D call uncertain. Germline CDR1 and CDR2: MNHEY and SMNVEV (reference sequence). V shed 5 bases and J shed 4 bases, with 20 bases lying between them. This CDR3 region has 16 residues. The CDR3 nucleotides read TGTGCCAGCAGTCTATTCTCGGTCCCTTTAGGCACTGAAGCTTTCTTT. Its protein is CASSLFSVPLGTEAFF.

The chain employs TRBV20-1 and TRBJ1-2, with D possibly matching TRBD1 (6 bases). The CDR3 length is 13 residues. From germline, CDR1 is DFQATT and CDR2 SNEGSKA (reference sequence). V dropped 3 bases and J dropped 4 bases, with 12 bases sitting between them. CDR3 nucleotides: TGCAGTGCTAGTTTGCAGGACAGCTATGGCTACACCTTC. Translating it yields CSASLQDSYGYTF.

This clonotype has at least ten counts. V usage is TRBV7-6 and J usage is TRBJ1-1; D might be TRBD1 (6 bases). The V and J ends lost 4 bases and 1 base respectively, with 13 bases between them. This CDR3 has 15 amino acids. Germline V gives CDR1 SGHVS, CDR2 FNYEAQ. CDR3 protein: CASSSRQVGNTEAFF. The CDR3, as DNA: TGTGCCAGCAGCTCAAGACAGGTTGGGAACACTGAAGCTTTCTTT.

This clonotype came up many times. The rearrangement joins TRBV7-9 to TRBJ2-3; D may be TRBD1 or TRBD2 (6 bases each). Germline CDR1 SEHNR, CDR2 FQNEAQ (reference sequence). The germline V and J ends were trimmed by 5 bases and 4 bases, with 10 bases remaining between them. CDR3 length equals 13 residues. DNA for the CDR3: TGTGCCAGCAGCGACCGGGGGCCAGATACGCAGTATTTT. It is translated as CASSDRGPDTQYF.

This clonotype has ten or more counts. The rearrangement joins TRBV11-3 to TRBJ2-1, with no clear D. CDR1 is SGHNT, CDR2 YENEEA, per germline. CDR3 length equals 12 residues. V was cut by 2 bases and J by 6 bases, with 5 bases left in between. This chain's CDR3 is CASSLIPNEQFF. The CDR3 region has the DNA TGTGCCAGCAGCTTAATCCCCAATGAGCAGTTCTTC.